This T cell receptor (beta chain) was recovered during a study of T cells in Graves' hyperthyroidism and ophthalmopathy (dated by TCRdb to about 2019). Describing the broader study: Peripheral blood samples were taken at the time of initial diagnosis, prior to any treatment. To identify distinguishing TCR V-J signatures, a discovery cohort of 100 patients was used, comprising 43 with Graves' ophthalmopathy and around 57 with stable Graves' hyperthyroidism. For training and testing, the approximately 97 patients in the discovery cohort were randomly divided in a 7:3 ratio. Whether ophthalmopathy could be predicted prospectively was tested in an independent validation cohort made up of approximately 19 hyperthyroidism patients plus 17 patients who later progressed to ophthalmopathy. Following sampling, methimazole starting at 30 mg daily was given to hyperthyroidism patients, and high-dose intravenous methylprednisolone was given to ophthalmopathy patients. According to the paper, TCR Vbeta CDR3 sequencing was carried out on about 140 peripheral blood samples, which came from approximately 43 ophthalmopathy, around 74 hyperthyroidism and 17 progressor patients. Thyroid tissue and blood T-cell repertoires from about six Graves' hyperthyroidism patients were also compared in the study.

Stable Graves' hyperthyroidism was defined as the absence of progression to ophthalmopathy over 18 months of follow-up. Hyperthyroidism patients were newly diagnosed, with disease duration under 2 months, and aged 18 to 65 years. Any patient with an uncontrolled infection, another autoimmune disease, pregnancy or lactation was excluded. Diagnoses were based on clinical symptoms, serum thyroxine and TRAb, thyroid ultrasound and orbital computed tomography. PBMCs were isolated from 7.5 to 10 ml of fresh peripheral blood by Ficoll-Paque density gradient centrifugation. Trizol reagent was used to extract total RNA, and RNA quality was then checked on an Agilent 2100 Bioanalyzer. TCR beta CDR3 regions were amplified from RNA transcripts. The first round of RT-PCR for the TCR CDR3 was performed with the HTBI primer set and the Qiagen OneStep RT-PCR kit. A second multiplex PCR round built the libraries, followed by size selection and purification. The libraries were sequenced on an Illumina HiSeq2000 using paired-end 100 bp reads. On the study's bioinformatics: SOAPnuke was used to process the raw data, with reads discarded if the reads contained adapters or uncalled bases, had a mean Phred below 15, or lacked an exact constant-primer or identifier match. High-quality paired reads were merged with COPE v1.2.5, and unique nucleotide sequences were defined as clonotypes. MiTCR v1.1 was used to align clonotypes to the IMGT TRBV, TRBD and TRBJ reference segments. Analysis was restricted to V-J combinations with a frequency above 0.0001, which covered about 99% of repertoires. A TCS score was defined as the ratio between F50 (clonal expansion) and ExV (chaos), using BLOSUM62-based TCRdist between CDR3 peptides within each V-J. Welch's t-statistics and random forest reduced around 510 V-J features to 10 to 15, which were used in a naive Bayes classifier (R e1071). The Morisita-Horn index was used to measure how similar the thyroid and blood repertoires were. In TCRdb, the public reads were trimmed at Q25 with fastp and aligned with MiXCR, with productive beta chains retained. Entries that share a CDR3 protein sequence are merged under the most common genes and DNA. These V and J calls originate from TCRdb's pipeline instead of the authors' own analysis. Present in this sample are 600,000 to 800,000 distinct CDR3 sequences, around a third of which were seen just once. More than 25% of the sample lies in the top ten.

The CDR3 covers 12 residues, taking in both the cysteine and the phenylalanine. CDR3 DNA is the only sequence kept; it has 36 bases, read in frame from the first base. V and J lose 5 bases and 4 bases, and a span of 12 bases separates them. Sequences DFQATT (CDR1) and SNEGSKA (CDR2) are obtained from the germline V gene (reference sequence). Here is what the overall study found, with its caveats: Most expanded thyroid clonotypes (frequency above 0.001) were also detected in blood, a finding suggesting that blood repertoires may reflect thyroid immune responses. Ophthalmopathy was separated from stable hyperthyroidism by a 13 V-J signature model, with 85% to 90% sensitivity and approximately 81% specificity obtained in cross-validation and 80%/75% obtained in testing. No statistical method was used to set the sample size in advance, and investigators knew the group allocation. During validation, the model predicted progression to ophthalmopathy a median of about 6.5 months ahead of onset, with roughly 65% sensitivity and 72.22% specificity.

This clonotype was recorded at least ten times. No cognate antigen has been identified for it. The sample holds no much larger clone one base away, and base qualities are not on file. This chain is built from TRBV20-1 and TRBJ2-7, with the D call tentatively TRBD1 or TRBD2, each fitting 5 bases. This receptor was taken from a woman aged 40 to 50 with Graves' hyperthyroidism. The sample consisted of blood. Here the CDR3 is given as CSADRGLYEQYF. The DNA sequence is TGCAGTGCTGACAGAGGGCTTTACGAGCAGTACTTC.